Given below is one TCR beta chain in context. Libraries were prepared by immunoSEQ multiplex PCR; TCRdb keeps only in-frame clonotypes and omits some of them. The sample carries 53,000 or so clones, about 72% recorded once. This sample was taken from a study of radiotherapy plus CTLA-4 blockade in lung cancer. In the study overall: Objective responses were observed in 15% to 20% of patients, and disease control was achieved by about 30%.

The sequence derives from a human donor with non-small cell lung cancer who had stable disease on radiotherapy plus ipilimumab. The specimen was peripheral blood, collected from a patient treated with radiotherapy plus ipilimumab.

The DNA for the CDR3 is TGTGCCAGCCGACGGAGGGAGACTCGTAATTCACCCCTCCACTTT. Amino acids: CASRRRETRNSPLHF. This chain connects TRBV2 to TRBJ1-6; D gene uncertain. CDR3 length: 15 residues. The V end was cut by 8 bases, the J end by 6 bases, with 17 bases between. The germline V gene has CDR1 SNHLY and CDR2 FYNNEI.